At least ten counts were recorded for the clone carrying this T cell receptor beta chain. Exclusion of a patient resulted from uncontrolled infection, other autoimmune disease, pregnancy or lactation. These data are taken from a study of T cells in Graves' hyperthyroidism and ophthalmopathy. Template material for amplifying TCR beta CDR3 regions consisted of RNA transcripts. Primed by the HTBI set, a first-round RT-PCR was run on the TCR CDR3. Each CDR3 protein gets one entry after TCRdb re-called the multiplex PCR reads with MiXCR. The sample carries some 560,000 distinct CDR3 sequences, around 15% recorded once. The CDR3 has 14 amino acids. Trimming took 5 bases from V and 2 from J, leaving 11 bases between them. The germline gives CDR1 MNHEY, CDR2 SMNVEV (reference sequence).

The sample comprised blood. This chain connects TRBV27 to TRBJ2-3; D not resolved. The receptor's source is a woman aged 40 to 50 with Graves' hyperthyroidism. CDR3 bases: TGTGCCAGCAGTCGCAGCGCTTACACAGATACGCAGTATTTT. As protein: CASSRSAYTDTQYF.